This record covers a single T cell receptor (beta chain). The antigen is not known. The sample originates from a study of regulatory dendritic cells for organ transplantation. The method was immunoSEQ multiplex PCR; TCRdb's version includes in-frame clones alone and lacks a portion of them. This table holds more than 10,000 clones, roughly 86% found once. Study results and caveats: Naive CD4+ and CD8+ repertoires were highly diverse; memory CD8+ was most oligoclonal. Among resting subsets, memory CD8+ cells contained the most alloreactive clonotypes. Mature dendritic cells appeared to drive more memory CD8+ clonal expansion than regulatory ones.

The CDR3 contains 13 residues. CDR1 is SGHNT and CDR2 is YENEEA in the germline V gene. Allogeneic regulatory or mature dendritic cells were co-cultured for 5 days with CFSE-labeled sorted T cells at 1:10. FACS sorted CD4+ or CD8+ T cells into CD45RA+ naive and CD45RO+ memory. The chain recombines TRBV11-3 with TRBJ1-3; no definite D call. Sequencing used naive CD8+ T cells from blood cultured with dendritic cells. Subset specified: CD45RA+ naive T cells. This clonotype originated in a human donor in good health. The DNA of the CDR3 is TGTACCCCTCAGGCACGGAGTGGAAACACCATATATTTT. This codes for CTPQARSGNTIYF.